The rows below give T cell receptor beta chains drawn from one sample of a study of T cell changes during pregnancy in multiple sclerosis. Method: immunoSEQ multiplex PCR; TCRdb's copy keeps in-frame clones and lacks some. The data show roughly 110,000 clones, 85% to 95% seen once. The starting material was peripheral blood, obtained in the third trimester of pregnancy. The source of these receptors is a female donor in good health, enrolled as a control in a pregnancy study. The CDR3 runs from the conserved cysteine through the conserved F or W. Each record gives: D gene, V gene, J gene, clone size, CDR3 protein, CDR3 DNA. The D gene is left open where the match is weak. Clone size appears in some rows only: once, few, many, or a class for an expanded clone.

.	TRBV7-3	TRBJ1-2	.	CASSLTEGRGRGYTF	TGTGCCAGCAGCTTAACGGAAGGGAGGGGACGGGGCTACACCTTC
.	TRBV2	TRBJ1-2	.	CASSENPVYYGYTF	TGTGCCAGCAGTGAAAATCCAGTTTACTATGGCTACACCTTC
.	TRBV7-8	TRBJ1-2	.	CASSLARRGDYGYTF	TGTGCCAGCAGCTTAGCCAGGAGGGGTGACTATGGCTACACCTTC
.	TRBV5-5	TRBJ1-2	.	CASSLGAGSMGYTF	TGTGCCAGCAGCTTGGGTGCAGGGTCTATGGGCTACACCTTC
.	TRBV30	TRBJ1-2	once	CAWRGATPEGGYTF	TGTGCCTGGAGGGGGGCGACGCCCGAGGGTGGCTACACCTTC
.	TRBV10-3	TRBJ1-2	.	CAISGGGIGYTF	TGTGCCATCAGTGGAGGAGGGATTGGCTACACCTTC
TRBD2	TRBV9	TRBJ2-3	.	CASSVSGGATDTQYF	TGTGCCAGCAGCGTTAGCGGGGGGGCGACAGATACGCAGTATTTT
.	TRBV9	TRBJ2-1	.	CASSVASGGTGHEQFF	TGTGCCAGCAGCGTAGCTTCAGGGGGGACGGGCCATGAGCAGTTCTTC
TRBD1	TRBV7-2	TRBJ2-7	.	CASSSRQGMTYEQYF	TGTGCCAGCAGTTCCAGACAGGGTATGACCTACGAGCAGTACTTC
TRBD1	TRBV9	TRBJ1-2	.	CASSLTEDRNYGYTF	TGTGCCAGCAGCCTAACCGAGGACAGGAATTATGGCTACACCTTC
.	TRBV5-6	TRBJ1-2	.	CASSVDSPLGYTF	TGTGCCAGCAGCGTAGACAGTCCCTTAGGCTACACCTTC
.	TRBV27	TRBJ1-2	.	CASSLSTPGRGHGYTF	TGTGCCAGCAGTTTATCGACCCCGGGCAGGGGACATGGCTACACCTTC
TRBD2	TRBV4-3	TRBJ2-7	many	CASSQGPDVTGLAYEQYF	TGCGCCAGCAGCCAAGGGCCTGACGTGACGGGACTAGCCTACGAGCAGTACTTC
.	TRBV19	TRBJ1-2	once	CASSIEGSNYGYTF	TGTGCCAGTAGTATTGAGGGTTCTAACTATGGCTACACCTTC
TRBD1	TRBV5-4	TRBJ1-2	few	CASSTTGSGYTF	TGTGCCAGCAGCACGACAGGGTCCGGCTACACCTTC
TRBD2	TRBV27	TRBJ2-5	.	CASSYRTSGAQETQYF	TGTGCCAGCAGTTACCGGACTAGCGGGGCTCAAGAGACCCAGTACTTC
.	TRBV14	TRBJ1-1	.	CASSQLTRARNTEAFF	TGTGCCAGCAGCCAGCTAACCAGGGCGAGGAACACTGAAGCTTTCTTT
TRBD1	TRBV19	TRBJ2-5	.	CASSRDRGKETQYF	TGTGCCAGTAGTAGGGACAGGGGGAAAGAGACCCAGTACTTC
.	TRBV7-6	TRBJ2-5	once	CASSSGETQYF	TGTGCCAGCAGCTCAGGGGAGACCCAGTACTTC